This T cell receptor beta chain originates from a study of blood T cell repertoires in COVID-19. Profiled with immunoSEQ multiplex PCR; TCRdb holds only in-frame clones, not every one. The sample contains 200,000 to 250,000 clones, 70% to 90% of which appear only once. The length of the CDR3 is 12 residues. The J segment lost 7 bases and the V segment lost 6 bases, leaving 4 bases of the junction unmatched. Per the germline V gene, CDR1 is MNHEY and CDR2 is SVGAGI. The origin of this receptor is a man aged 35-49 years with acute or convalescent COVID-19. Specimen: peripheral blood. V is TRBV6-5 and J is TRBJ1-2; TRBD1 agrees at 8 bases. For the CDR3, the DNA is TGTGCCAGCAGCCGAGGACAGGGTGGCTACACCTTC. Amino acid sequence: CASSRGQGGYTF.